This TCR beta chain was recorded in a study of blood T cell repertoires in COVID-19. Per germline, CDR1 SGDLS and CDR2 YYNGEE. Trimming shortened V by 4 bases and J by 5 bases, and 10 bases separated the two germline ends. The CDR3 totals 13 residues. Study processing details: From reference gene primer amplification, estimates of nucleated cell counts were derived. The repertoire was sequenced with immunoSEQ multiplex PCR; TCRdb's copy has only in-frame clones and lacks some. V, J and clone size derive from that table, while D and trimming were established from the DNA sequence. Of 250,000 to 300,000 clones detected, around 90% appear once; the ten largest clones hold 0.65% to 0.95%.

The specimen was peripheral blood. The chain employs TRBV9 and TRBJ2-1; TRBD1 might be the D (5 bases). This clonotype was obtained from a woman in her thirties with acute or convalescent COVID-19. CDR3 bases: TGTGCCAGCAGCCCAGGACAAAACAATGAGCAGTTCTTC. It codes for CASSPGQNNEQFF.